Below, 21 T cell receptor beta chains from the same sample are listed, as sequenced in a study of OX40 agonist ivuxolimab in advanced cancers. Data came from immunoSEQ multiplex PCR; TCRdb stores just in-frame clones and leaves some out. The sample carries about 70,000 clones, around 88% recorded once. The sample was CD4+ or CD8+ T cells sorted from blood, taken in a trial of the OX40 agonist ivuxolimab. Source of these receptors: an adult with an advanced solid tumor such as melanoma, head and neck, liver or kidney cancer.

This clone was observed a single time. The J gene is TRBJ2-1, the V gene TRBV9; 8 positions agree with TRBD1. This CDR3 is 13 amino acids long. Germline V lookup: CDR1 SGDLS, CDR2 YYNGEE. V lost 3 bases, J lost 6 bases, and 2 bases stayed unmatched. CDR3 nucleotides: TGTGCCAGCAGCGGTACAGGGGGCAATGAGCAGTTCTTC. Translating it yields CASSGTGGNEQFF.

The rearrangement links TRBV19 to TRBJ1-2, with 7 bases that match TRBD1. The germline V gene encodes CDR1 LNHDA and CDR2 SQIVND (reference sequence). Germline trimming cut 4 bases from V and 5 bases from J; bases unmatched to any gene: 7. The CDR3 covers 14 residues. CDR3 sequence (DNA): TGTGCCAGTAGTAGCCTAACAGGGGTTTATGGCTACACCTTC. It yields the protein CASSSLTGVYGYTF.

This chain connects TRBV19 to TRBJ2-3, with 9 bases aligning to TRBD1. Trimming removed 5 bases from V and 0 bases from J; junction bases left unmatched: 15. CDR3 length: 19 amino acids. Per germline, CDR1 LNHDA and CDR2 SQIVND (reference sequence). For the CDR3, the DNA is TGTGCCAGTAGTGAAGGCACGGGACAGGGAATATTTAGCACAGATACGCAGTATTTT. Its translation is CASSEGTGQGIFSTDTQYF.

The CDR3 sequence is CAVGGTTNEKLFF. Written as DNA, the CDR3 is TGTGCCGTAGGGGGAACAACTAATGAAAAACTGTTTTTT. The genes are TRBV28 and TRBJ1-4; possible D gene TRBD1, 6 bases. CDR3 length: 13 residues. Between the trimmed V and J ends, which lost 11 bases and 0 bases, there was a span of 10 bases. Germline CDR1 is MDHEN and CDR2 is SYDVKM.

The chain is built from TRBV5-4 and TRBJ1-1, with a weak D call TRBD1 (5 bases). The CDR3 consists of 13 residues. V gave up 0 bases and J gave up 8 bases, with 11 bases separating them. Germline V lookup: CDR1 SGHNT, CDR2 YYREEE (reference sequence). This CDR3 reads CASSLGGEKEAFF. In DNA, the CDR3 is TGTGCCAGCAGCTTGGGAGGGGAGAAGGAAGCTTTCTTT.

A note on this clone: Germline and junction disagree at one end, which may indicate a read error. Other DNA variants within this sample encode the same CDR3. The rearrangement links TRBV5-4 to TRBJ2-5; TRBD2 matches at 7 bases. Germline V lookup: CDR1 SGHNT, CDR2 YYREEE (reference sequence). The CDR3 extends over 15 amino acids. The CDR3 loop reads CASSRPTSLGETQYF. As DNA, the CDR3 is TGTGCTAGCAGTCGACCGACTAGCTTGGGCGAGACCCAGTACTTC.

V gene TRBV29-1 combines with J gene TRBJ1-5; D ambiguous. Looked up from germline, CDR1 is SQVTM and CDR2 is ANQGSEA. V shed 4 bases and J shed 3 bases, with 7 bases lying between them. CDR3 length equals 12 residues. CDR3 sequence (DNA): TGCAGCGTTGGTGGAGACAATCAGCCCCAGCATTTT. The encoded protein is CSVGGDNQPQHF.

The chain couples TRBV30 to TRBJ2-5; D may match TRBD1 or TRBD2 (7 bases each). The CDR3 spans 15 residues. CDR1 GTSNPN and CDR2 SVGIG come from the germline V gene (reference sequence). The V end lost 2 bases, the J end lost 4 bases, and 17 bases lay between the germline ends. This CDR3 reads CAWSRDSGTRETQYF. CDR3 in DNA: TGTGCCTGGAGTCGGGACAGCGGGACAAGAGAGACCCAGTACTTC.

In DNA, the CDR3 is TGTGCCAGCATCGGGGGGCAGGGGAGCTCCTACGAGCAGTACTTC. It codes for CASIGGQGSSYEQYF. The chain has TRBV6-1 and TRBJ2-7; D possibly corresponds to TRBD2 (7 bases). CDR1 and CDR2 (germline): MNHNS, SASEGT. V gave up 7 bases and J gave up 0 bases, with 16 bases separating them. The CDR3 spans 15 residues.

V gene TRBV6-5 combines with J gene TRBJ2-5, with 8 nucleotides matching TRBD2. With 6 bases clipped from V and 5 bases from J, the junction kept 5 bases outside the gene matches. Germline assignment: CDR1 MNHEY and CDR2 SVGAGI. The CDR3 runs to 13 residues. The CDR3 DNA follows: TGTGCCAGCAGCCTTAGACTAGCGGAGACCCAGTACTTC. This codes for CASSLRLAETQYF.

The chain carries TRBV28 and TRBJ1-2, with no clear D. The V and J ends lost 5 bases and 3 bases respectively, with 10 bases between them. Germline V gene lookup returns CDR1 MDHEN and CDR2 SYDVKM. The CDR3 is made up of 13 amino acids. As DNA, the CDR3 is TGTGCCAGCAGTAGTATAACGTACTATGGCTACACCTTC. This codes for CASSSITYYGYTF.

The chain recombines TRBV15 with TRBJ1-4, with D possibly being TRBD1 (5 bases). Germline assignment: CDR1 LNHNV and CDR2 YYDKDF (reference sequence). This CDR3 has 15 residues. V was shortened by 0 bases and J by 7 bases, with 12 bases between the two germline ends. The CDR3 protein is CATSRDRGPTEKLFF. Here the CDR3 DNA reads TGTGCCACCAGCAGAGATCGGGGCCCTACTGAAAAACTGTTTTTT.

The gene calls are TRBV6-5 and TRBJ2-1; 9 bases map to TRBD2. Trimming took 8 bases from V and 5 from J; bases not matched to a gene: 4. Germline CDR1 is MNHEY and CDR2 is SVGAGI. The CDR3 length is 13 residues. In DNA, the CDR3 is TGTGCCAGCGTGGCTAGCGGGGACAATGAGCAGTTCTTC. This sequence encodes CASVASGDNEQFF.

The chain carries TRBV30 and TRBJ1-2; the D is unclear. There are 12 residues in the CDR3. Trimming took off 8 bases at V and 6 bases at J, with 16 bases between the two ends. The V gene's germline CDR1 is GTSNPN and CDR2 SVGIG (reference sequence). In nucleotides, the CDR3 is TGTGCCCGGATAAGCACAGAAGATGGCTACACCTTC. Its translation: CARISTEDGYTF.

The rearrangement links TRBV11-2 to TRBJ2-1, with D perhaps matching TRBD1 (6 bases). Per the germline V gene, CDR1 is SGHAT and CDR2 is FQNNGV. The CDR3 loop spans 15 amino acids. V was trimmed by 5 bases and J by 0 bases, leaving 11 bases between them. The CDR3: CASSRGQSSYNEQFF. Here the CDR3 DNA reads TGTGCCAGCAGCCGAGGACAGAGCTCCTACAATGAGCAGTTCTTC. The full variable domain, in which reference TRBV11-2 and TRBJ2-1 provide the parts outside the CDR3, is EAGVAQSPRYKIIEKRQSVAFWCNPISGHATLYWYQQILGQGPKLLIQFQNNGVVDDSQLPKDRFSAERLKGVDSTLKIQPAKLEDSAVYLCASSRGQSSYNEQFFGPGTRLTVL.

This clone was seen only once. In nucleotides, the CDR3 is TGTGCCGCGGGCCATCCCGTATTAGGGTATGGCTACACCTTC. Its translation is CAAGHPVLGYGYTF. The chain uses TRBV6-5 and TRBJ1-2; unclear D gene. Germline CDR1 reads MNHEY; CDR2 reads SVGAGI. Between the trimmed V and J ends, which lost 11 bases and 5 bases, there was a span of 21 bases. The CDR3 is 14 residues long.

The rearrangement links TRBV7-2 to TRBJ2-1, with a weak D call TRBD2 (6 bases). This CDR3 region has 12 residues. V lost 8 bases and J 9 bases, leaving 14 bases between the germline ends. Germline-derived CDR1 and CDR2 are SGHTA and FQGNSA. The CDR3 loop is CASGGAGSEQFF. Here the CDR3 DNA reads TGTGCCAGCGGCGGGGCGGGTAGTGAGCAGTTCTTC.

This chain uses TRBV7-8 with TRBJ1-1; D not resolved. The CDR3 has 14 amino acids. Germline V gene data show CDR1 as SGHVS and CDR2 as FQNEAQ. Trimming left V 1 base short and J 4 bases short, with 10 bases between. The CDR3 DNA follows: TGTGCCAGCAGCTTAGTTGTGGGTTCCACTGAAGCTTTCTTT. It is translated as CASSLVVGSTEAFF.

The rearrangement uses TRBV6-5 and TRBJ2-7, with 7 bases matching TRBD1. This CDR3 is built from 13 residues. Germline CDR1 reads MNHEY; CDR2 reads SVGAGI. Trimming took 6 bases from V and 4 from J; bases not matched to a gene: 6. Here the CDR3 DNA reads TGTGCCAGCAGAGGACAGGTGAGATACGAGCAGTACTTC. Amino acids: CASRGQVRYEQYF.

The rearrangement joins TRBV10-3 to TRBJ2-1, with D possibly TRBD2 on 5 matching bases. CDR1 and CDR2 from the germline V gene are ENHRY and SYGVKD. V was pared by 8 bases and J by 8 bases, with 16 bases between. The CDR3 totals 13 residues. CDR3 in amino acids: CAIGRQPGDEQFF. The CDR3 nucleotides are TGTGCCATCGGACGACAACCCGGGGATGAGCAGTTCTTC.

With respect to this clone: The junction departs from the called germline gene at one end, perhaps through a read error. This rearrangement joins TRBV19 to TRBJ2-1; D gene uncertain. The CDR3 has 12 residues. Germline V gives CDR1 LNHDA, CDR2 SQIVND (reference sequence). The CDR3 DNA sequence: TGTGCCAGTAGTATTTCCTACGATGAGCAGTTCTTC. It is translated as CASSISYDEQFF.